These 28 T cell receptor beta chains originate from one sample sequenced in a study of beta chain features in type 1 diabetes. Of the isolated RNA, all was reverse transcribed, and so the sequenced material was expressed TCRB transcripts. The table came from immunoSEQ multiplex PCR; TCRdb's copy has only in-frame clones and leaves some out. The sample shows approximately 470,000 clones, 30% of them seen only once. The sample comprised naive CD4+ T cells from blood. The receptors originated from a man in his late teens or twenties in good health.

The chain combines TRBV9 with TRBJ2-7; 9 bases fit TRBD1. The CDR3 consists of 14 residues. V dropped 4 bases and J dropped 4; count of bases not matched to a gene: 6. CDR1 is SGDLS and CDR2 is YYNGEE in the germline V gene. This CDR3 reads CASSRTGDLYEQYF. CDR3 in DNA: TGTGCCAGCAGCCGGACAGGGGACCTTTACGAGCAGTACTTC.

The chain recombines TRBV18 with TRBJ2-1; D possibly corresponds to TRBD1 (5 bases). The CDR3 contains 14 residues. V was shortened by 2 bases and J by 7 bases, with 12 bases between the two germline ends. Germline values: CDR1 KGHSH, CDR2 LQKENI. The CDR3 loop is CASSPVQGVNEQFF. For the CDR3, the DNA is TGTGCCAGCTCACCAGTTCAGGGTGTGAATGAGCAGTTCTTC.

The table lists this clone with a few counts. This same CDR3 is encoded by further DNA sequences in the sample. The chain joins TRBV30 to TRBJ2-7, with D perhaps matching TRBD1 (5 bases). CDR3 size: 11 residues. Trimming pared 3 bases from V and 2 bases from J, leaving 5 bases between. Looked up from germline, CDR1 is GTSNPN and CDR2 is SVGIG (reference sequence). The CDR3 spells CAWSRAYEQYF. For the CDR3, the DNA is TGTGCCTGGAGCAGGGCCTACGAGCAGTACTTC.

This chain links TRBV25-1 with TRBJ2-1; 12 bases fit TRBD2. CDR3 length: 18 residues. The ends lost 0 bases at V and 8 bases at J; junction bases unmatched: 11. CDR1 is MGHDK, CDR2 SYGVNS, per germline. The CDR3 DNA sequence: TGTGCCAGCAGTGAATATAGATCTAGCGGGAGGGCCGTCGATGAGCAGTTCTTC. Amino acid sequence: CASSEYRSSGRAVDEQFF.

This CDR3 is CASSLYGGPGPTYEQYF. DNA for the CDR3: TGTGCCAGCAGCTTATATGGGGGGCCAGGCCCCACCTACGAGCAGTACTTC. This sequence joins TRBV7-9 and TRBJ2-7; D possibly matches TRBD1 or TRBD2 (6 bases each). In germline, CDR1 is SEHNR, CDR2 FQNEAQ (reference sequence). The CDR3 loop spans 17 amino acids. V was clipped by 2 bases and J by 2 bases, with 19 bases between them.

The chain joins TRBV14 to TRBJ1-2, with D uncertain. Trimming took 1 base from V and 4 from J, leaving 7 bases between them. The CDR3 covers 13 residues. The germline CDR1 and CDR2 sequences are SGHDN and FVKESK. CDR3 amino acids: CASSQGEAYGYTF. CDR3 coding DNA: TGTGCCAGCAGCCAAGGGGAGGCCTATGGCTACACCTTC.

This clone was observed a few times. V and J are TRBV28 and TRBJ2-4; 9 bases fit TRBD2. The junction had 17 bases not matched to a gene; V was cut back by 3 bases and J by 8 bases. CDR1 and CDR2 from the germline V gene are MDHEN and SYDVKM. The CDR3 has 18 residues. CDR3 amino acids: CASSFGAGGREGPDIQYF. The CDR3 coding sequence is TGTGCCAGCAGTTTTGGGGCCGGAGGGCGGGAGGGCCCGGACATTCAGTACTTC.

The sample holds a few counts of this clone. Other nucleotide sequences in the sample specify the same CDR3. The chain carries TRBV29-1 and TRBJ2-2, with D possibly matching TRBD2 (6 bases). The CDR3 consists of 12 residues. V lost 6 bases to trimming and J lost 4 bases, with 9 bases between them. The V gene's germline CDR1 is SQVTM and CDR2 ANQGSEA. In DNA, the CDR3 is TGCAGCGTCAGGAGGGGCACCGGGGAGCTGTTTTTT. Encoded protein: CSVRRGTGELFF.

The chain combines TRBV29-1 with TRBJ1-2, with D possibly being TRBD1 (6 bases). V lost 8 bases to trimming and J lost 3 bases, with 19 bases between them. CDR1 and CDR2 from the germline V gene are SQVTM and ANQGSEA. CDR3 length: 14 residues. In DNA form, the CDR3 reads TGCAGCTCTTTCGCCGGGGGCAGGGACTATGGCTACACCTTC. Translated: CSSFAGGRDYGYTF. Full variable domain (remainder filled in from reference TRBV29-1 and TRBJ1-2): SAVISQKPSRDICQRGTSLTIQCQVDSQVTMMFWYRQQPGQSLTLIATANQGSEATYESGFVIDKFPISRPNLTFSTLTVSNMSPEDSSIYLCSSFAGGRDYGYTFGSGTRLTVV.

This clone was seen a handful of times. V and J are TRBV5-1 and TRBJ2-1; D remains unclear. There are 13 residues in the CDR3. Germline V gene lookup returns CDR1 SGHRS and CDR2 YFSETQ. The V end was cut by 0 bases, the J end by 7 bases, with 8 bases between. CDR3 sequence reads: CASSLGAQNEQFF. The CDR3 DNA is TGCGCCAGCAGCTTGGGGGCTCAGAATGAGCAGTTCTTC. The entire variable domain, with the rest obtained from reference TRBV5-1 and TRBJ2-1, is as follows: KAGVTQTPRYLIKTRGQQVTLSCSPISGHRSVSWYQQTPGQGLQFLFEYFSETQRNKGNFPGRFSGRQFSNSRSEMNVSTLELGDSALYLCASSLGAQNEQFFGPGTRLTVL.

This chain joins TRBV7-2 and TRBJ1-4; D gene ambiguous. CDR1 is SGHTA and CDR2 is FQGNSA in the germline V gene. The CDR3 is 13 amino acids. V dropped 1 base and J dropped 10 bases, with 10 bases sitting between them. The CDR3 DNA follows: TGTGCCAGCAGCTTAGGTTTGGTCGGAAAACTGTTTTTT. It encodes CASSLGLVGKLFF.

There are a few counts of this clone. The genes are TRBV7-9 and TRBJ2-7; a weak D match, TRBD2 (7 bases). V lost 3 bases and J 0 bases, leaving 18 bases between the germline ends. The CDR3 covers 17 residues. Germline V gene data show CDR1 as SEHNR and CDR2 as FQNEAQ (reference sequence). The CDR3 DNA reads TGTGCCAGCAGCTTGGGGCACGAAGCGGGACACTCCTACGAGCAGTACTTC. This sequence encodes CASSLGHEAGHSYEQYF.

The chain links TRBV29-1 to TRBJ2-1; D not certain. Germline loops: CDR1 SQVTM, CDR2 ANQGSEA. V lost 1 base, J lost 3 bases, and 13 bases lay in between. The CDR3 extends over 15 amino acids. In DNA form, the CDR3 reads TGCAGCGTTGAAGCACCAAGGGATAGCTACAATGAGCAGTTCTTC. This translates into CSVEAPRDSYNEQFF.

This clone was seen more than once but under ten times. The genes are TRBV4-3 and TRBJ2-5; 8 positions agree with TRBD1. The V segment lost 1 base and the J segment 4 bases; nucleotides outside the gene matches: 5. The CDR3 consists of 15 residues. The germline gives CDR1 LGHNA, CDR2 YSLEER. In DNA, the CDR3 is TGCGCCAGCAGCCAAGGATCAACAGGGGGAGAGACCCAGTACTTC. It is translated as CASSQGSTGGETQYF.

This clone was observed a few times. This chain links TRBV27 with TRBJ2-5; 8 bases map to TRBD1. Germline values: CDR1 MNHEY, CDR2 SMNVEV (reference sequence). Trimming cost V 1 base and J 1 base; bases outside gene matches: 8. The CDR3 length is 17 residues. The CDR3 bases are TGTGCCAGCAGTTTATATCCTGCCGGGACAGGCCAAGAGACCCAGTACTTC. Encoded protein: CASSLYPAGTGQETQYF.

CDR3 sequence: CASSNSVGQGYEQYF. The CDR3 DNA sequence: TGTGCCAGCTCAAACTCCGTTGGACAGGGCTACGAGCAGTACTTC. The chain uses TRBV18 and TRBJ2-7; 8 positions match TRBD1. Per the germline V gene, CDR1 is KGHSH and CDR2 is LQKENI. V lost 5 bases to trimming and J lost 3 bases; unmatched junction nucleotides: 9. This CDR3 has 15 amino acids.

The chain uses TRBV2 and TRBJ1-5, with a possible D match to TRBD1 (6 bases). The V gene lost 6 bases and the J gene lost 7 bases, with 13 bases spanning the gap. The length of the CDR3 is 13 residues. The germline V gene has CDR1 SNHLY and CDR2 FYNNEI. CDR3 sequence: CASRSGDWQPQHF. The CDR3 nucleotides are TGTGCCAGCAGATCAGGGGATTGGCAGCCCCAGCATTTT.

This clone was found a few times. The chain uses TRBV7-3 and TRBJ2-1; 9 bases fit TRBD2. The junction had 5 bases not matched to a gene; V was cut back by 1 base and J by 7 bases. Germline lookup yields CDR1 SGHTA and CDR2 FQGTGA. The CDR3 spans 15 residues. The CDR3 protein is CASSLSGRANNEQFF. CDR3 DNA sequence: TGTGCCAGCAGCTTAAGCGGGAGGGCCAATAATGAGCAGTTCTTC.

The chain uses TRBV4-3 and TRBJ2-3; D is unclear. The germline gives CDR1 LGHNA, CDR2 YSLEER. The V and J ends lost 4 bases and 1 base respectively, with 12 bases between them. The CDR3 sequence is 15 residues long. The CDR3 bases are TGCGCCAGCAGCCGCGCCCCCGTGGGCACAGATACGCAGTATTTT. It codes for CASSRAPVGTDTQYF.

The chain combines TRBV30 with TRBJ1-1, with D unclear. V shed 4 bases and J shed 1 base, with 7 bases lying between them. Germline V gene lookup returns CDR1 GTSNPN and CDR2 SVGIG (reference sequence). The CDR3 runs to 12 residues. The CDR3 nucleotides are TGTGCCTGGAACCCAGAGAACACTGAAGCTTTCTTT. Its translation is CAWNPENTEAFF. Filled out from reference TRBV30 and TRBJ1-1, the complete variable domain reads SQTIHQWPATLVQPVGSPLSLECTVEGTSNPNLYWYRQAAGRGLQLLFYSVGIGQISSEVPQNLSASRPQDRQFILSSKKLLLSDSGFYLCAWNPENTEAFFGQGTRLTVV.

This clone has more than one count but fewer than ten. The J gene is TRBJ2-1, the V gene TRBV7-3, with D perhaps matching TRBD1 (7 bases). V was trimmed by 2 bases and J by 9 bases, leaving 17 bases between them. The CDR3 spans 15 residues. Germline CDR1 is SGHTA and CDR2 is FQGTGA. CDR3 region: CASSLQGGNRAEQFF. Here the CDR3 DNA reads TGTGCCAGCAGCTTACAGGGGGGTAATCGCGCTGAGCAGTTCTTC.

This clone was found a few times. V gene TRBV11-2 combines with J gene TRBJ2-7; D is perhaps TRBD1 (6 bases). There are 14 residues in the CDR3. Germline CDR1 reads SGHAT; CDR2 reads FQNNGV. Deletions cut 0 bases from V and 6 bases from J, with 12 bases between. CDR3 protein: CASSLDRDTSEQYF. The CDR3 coding sequence is TGTGCCAGCAGCTTAGACAGGGACACCTCCGAGCAGTACTTC.

This clone was recorded once. The genes are TRBV6-5 and TRBJ2-2; D is perhaps TRBD2 (5 bases). Trimming removed 2 bases from V and 0 bases from J, with 10 bases in between. Germline lookup yields CDR1 MNHEY and CDR2 SVGAGI. CDR3 size: 16 residues. CDR3 in amino acids: CASSYRGRSNTGELFF. CDR3 bases: TGTGCCAGCAGTTACCGCGGGCGCTCGAACACCGGGGAGCTGTTTTTT.

In this sample, this clone turned up a few times. The chain joins TRBV9 to TRBJ2-5; 8 bases are a match to TRBD2. The V segment lost 4 bases and the J segment 1 base; nucleotides outside the gene matches: 9. CDR3 length: 16 amino acids. CDR1 SGDLS and CDR2 YYNGEE come from the germline V gene. CDR3 DNA sequence: TGTGCCAGCAGCCCGTTAGCGGGAACACCCCAAGAGACCCAGTACTTC. It yields the protein CASSPLAGTPQETQYF.

This clone was picked up a small number of times. At the DNA level, this CDR3 is encoded by other sequences in the same sample as well. The chain links TRBV30 to TRBJ2-3; D not resolved. The CDR3 is 12 amino acids. Germline lookup yields CDR1 GTSNPN and CDR2 SVGIG (reference sequence). Trimming removed 2 bases at V and 6 bases at J, with 9 bases between. CDR3 amino acids: CAWSPPTDTQYF. The CDR3 DNA reads as TGTGCCTGGAGTCCCCCAACCGATACGCAGTATTTT.

As regards this clone: The sample has other DNA sequences that encode this CDR3 too. The chain employs TRBV5-1 and TRBJ2-1; D unresolved. The ends were cut back, 0 bases at V and 0 bases at J, with 4 bases in the middle. The CDR3 contains 14 residues. The germline CDR1 and CDR2 sequences are SGHRS and YFSETQ. The CDR3 bases are TGCGCCAGCAGCTTGGATAGCTCCTACAATGAGCAGTTCTTC. Protein sequence: CASSLDSSYNEQFF.

The CDR3 sequence: CASGGLEAFF. In DNA, the CDR3 is TGTGCCAGCGGGGGCCTTGAAGCTTTCTTT. The chain has TRBV28 and TRBJ1-1; tentative D call: TRBD1 (6 bases). This CDR3 region has 10 residues. Per germline, CDR1 MDHEN and CDR2 SYDVKM. V was shortened by 8 bases and J by 7 bases, with 8 bases between the two germline ends.

This clone was seen only a few times. J is TRBJ2-3 and V is TRBV7-9; 14 bases map to TRBD2. J was trimmed by 2 bases and V by 5 bases; bases with no gene match: 9. The CDR3 extends over 18 amino acids. CDR1 is SEHNR and CDR2 is FQNEAQ in the germline V gene (reference sequence). This CDR3 is CASSPAGTSGGHTDTQYF. The CDR3 nucleotides read TGTGCCAGCAGCCCAGCCGGGACTAGCGGGGGACACACAGATACGCAGTATTTT. The full variable domain, its missing parts supplied by reference TRBV7-9 and TRBJ2-3, is DTGVSQNPRHKITKRGQNVTFRCDPISEHNRLYWYRQTLGQGPEFLTYFQNEAQLEKSRLLSDRFSAERPKGSFSTLEIQRTEQGDSAMYLCASSPAGTSGGHTDTQYFGPGTRLTVL.